Shown below are 29 T cell receptor beta chains from a single sample sequenced in a study of T cells in women clearing cervical HPV infection. Using immunoSEQ multiplex PCR, the repertoire was profiled, and TCRdb retains in-frame clones only, with some absent. The sample data list some 39,000 clones. The sequenced sample was blood buffy coat. The receptors originated from a woman between 18 and 70 years old with a cervical HPV16 infection that either progressed to CIN3+ or cleared (not recorded which).

Details on this clone: The read stops 3 residues short of the end of the CDR3; the missing end is completed from the germline J gene. The same CDR3 can be traced to other DNA sequences in this sample. The chain carries TRBV28 and TRBJ2-3; TRBD2 might be the D (6 bases). Per germline, CDR1 MDHEN and CDR2 SYDVKM. This CDR3 is 14 amino acids long. V lost 2 bases, J lost 0 bases, and 6 bases lay in between. The covered CDR3 bases are TGTGCCAGCAGTTTAGGAGGGAGCACAGATACG. This codes for CASSLGGSTDT. The CDR3 as a whole reads CASSLGGSTDTQYF.

Comment on this clone: The read ends 3 residues before the CDR3 terminus; that terminus is restored from the germline J gene. The chain uses TRBV5-1 and TRBJ1-1, with D maybe TRBD1 (5 bases). V shed 7 bases and J shed 3 bases, with 13 bases lying between them. Germline values: CDR1 SGHRS, CDR2 YFSETQ. The CDR3 extends over 13 amino acids. The CDR3 spells CASAERGDTEAFF. The covered CDR3 bases are TGCGCCAGCGCCGAGCGAGGGGACACTGAA.

Details on this clone: The DNA ends 3 residues before the CDR3 does, and the rest of the CDR3 is filled in from the germline J gene. The chain links TRBV2 to TRBJ2-7; D is unclear. The CDR3 has 11 residues. V lost 6 bases and J lost 2, with 5 bases in between. Germline assignment: CDR1 SNHLY and CDR2 FYNNEI. This chain's CDR3 is CASSRTYEQYF. Incomplete CDR3 DNA: TGTGCCAGCAGCAGAACCTACGAG. The full variable domain, its missing parts supplied by reference TRBV2 and TRBJ2-7, is EPEVTQTPSHQVTQMGQEVILRCVPISNHLYFYWYRQILGQKVEFLVSFYNNEISEKSEIFDDQFSVERPDGSNFTLKIRSTKLEDSAMYFCASSRTYEQYFGPGTRLTVT.

Concerning this clone itself: The missing CDR3 end, 3 residues past where the read stops, is filled in from the germline J gene. The J gene is TRBJ2-2, the V gene TRBV28; a possible D gene is TRBD1 (5 bases). V lost 3 bases and J lost 3, with 14 bases in between. There are 16 residues in the CDR3. Per germline, CDR1 MDHEN and CDR2 SYDVKM. CDR3 sequence: CASSFVPQGYTGELFF. Partial CDR3 DNA: TGTGCCAGCAGTTTTGTTCCCCAGGGATACACCGGGGAG. The full variable domain, its missing parts supplied by reference TRBV28 and TRBJ2-2, is DVKVTQSSRYLVKRTGEKVFLECVQDMDHENMFWYRQDPGLGLRLIYFSYDVKMKEKGDIPEGYSVSREKKERFSLILESASTNQTSMYLCASSFVPQGYTGELFFGEGSRLTVL.

Comments on this clone: The CDR3 end is not reached by the read, which stops 3 residues before it; the germline J gene fills it in. The V and J genes are TRBV20-1 and TRBJ2-7; 9 bases are shared with TRBD1. The length of the CDR3 is 13 residues. The J segment lost 5 bases and the V segment lost 3 bases, leaving 5 bases of the junction unmatched. Germline CDR1 is DFQATT and CDR2 is SNEGSKA (reference sequence). Here the CDR3 reads CSASGTGLDEQYF. The sequenced CDR3 bases are TGCAGTGCTAGCGGGACAGGGTTGGACGAG.

On this clone itself: The read falls 3 residues short of the CDR3 end, and the missing part is taken from the germline J gene. The genes are TRBV18 and TRBJ2-5; 9 nucleotides match TRBD1. This CDR3 has 14 amino acids. J gave up 5 bases and V 3 bases, and 4 bases lay outside the gene matches. The germline V gene encodes CDR1 KGHSH and CDR2 LQKENI. CDR3 sequence reads: CASSPWDRAETQYF. The covered CDR3 bases are TGTGCCAGCTCACCCTGGGACAGGGCCGAGACC.

For this clone: Read data end 3 residues before the CDR3 end; the end is taken from the germline J gene. V gene TRBV6-2 or TRBV6-3 combines with J gene TRBJ1-2, with D perhaps TRBD1 (5 bases). Germline CDR1 is MNHEY and CDR2 is SVGEGT. The CDR3 length is 15 residues. V was shortened by 6 bases and J by 3 bases, with 17 bases between the two germline ends. The CDR3 sequence is CASSLLARGDYGYTF. The CDR3 bases that were read are TGTGCCAGCAGCCTCCTGGCCCGAGGGGACTATGGC.

Regarding this clone: The read is 3 residues too short to cover the CDR3 end, so that end is filled in from the germline J gene. The chain recombines TRBV29-1 with TRBJ1-4, with D possibly being TRBD1 (6 bases). Deletions cut 7 bases from V and 5 bases from J, with 20 bases between. The germline V gene encodes CDR1 SQVTM and CDR2 ANQGSEA. This CDR3 contains 15 residues. The part of the CDR3 DNA that was read is TGCAGCGCCCTGGGGGACATGGGGGCGAATGAAAAA. Residues: CSALGDMGANEK. The whole CDR3 region reads CSALGDMGANEKLFF.

About this clone itself: Coverage ceases 3 residues before the CDR3 finishes, and the germline J gene fills in the end. This sequence joins TRBV20-1 and TRBJ1-3; no firm D call. The CDR3 length is 13 residues. Germline loops: CDR1 DFQATT, CDR2 SNEGSKA (reference sequence). V lost 0 bases and J 4 bases, leaving 7 bases between the germline ends. CDR3 DNA (partial): TGCAGTGCTAGAGATTTGCAGGGAAACACC. Amino acids: CSARDLQGNT. The CDR3 as a whole reads CSARDLQGNTIYF.

As for this clone: The read stops 3 residues short of the end of the CDR3; the missing end is completed from the germline J gene. The gene calls are TRBV18 and TRBJ1-2; 8 bases agree with TRBD1. CDR3 length equals 15 residues. Germline-derived CDR1 and CDR2 are KGHSH and LQKENI. The trim removed 2 bases at V and 4 bases at J, leaving 6 bases unmatched. The chain's CDR3 is CASSPGQGFGYGYTF. The covered CDR3 bases are TGTGCCAGCTCACCAGGACAGGGTTTCGGCTATGGC.

Note on this clone: With the read ending 3 residues before the CDR3 end, the germline J gene is used to fill in that end. The chain couples TRBV7-3 to TRBJ2-1; D is possibly TRBD2 (5 bases). Germline-derived CDR1 and CDR2 are SGHTA and FQGTGA. The CDR3 covers 17 residues. V lost 2 bases and J 6 bases, leaving 20 bases between the germline ends. CDR3 sequence reads: CASSLQGGPSSSNEQFF. The DNA read from the CDR3 is TGTGCCAGCAGCTTACAAGGTGGACCGTCTAGCAGCAATGAG.

Worth noting for this clone: The read finishes 3 residues shy of the CDR3 end, and the germline J gene is used to complete it. The V gene is TRBV20-1, the J gene TRBJ2-3; TRBD2 is a possible D gene (6 bases). The CDR3 loop spans 14 amino acids. Germline V gene sequence: CDR1 DFQATT, CDR2 SNEGSKA (reference sequence). Between the trimmed V and J ends, which lost 6 bases and 0 bases, there was a span of 13 bases. CDR3 in amino acids: CSAPTGESTDTQYF. CDR3 DNA, as far as it was read: TGCAGTGCCCCTACGGGGGAAAGCACAGATACG.

Concerning this clone: From the germline J gene comes the end of the CDR3, since the read stops 3 residues before it. The V call is TRBV19, the J call TRBJ2-4, with 12 nucleotides matching TRBD1. This CDR3 comprises 17 residues. CDR1 is LNHDA and CDR2 is SQIVND in the germline V gene (reference sequence). The CDR3 sequence: CASSIMGTGGAQGGQYF. CDR3 bases read: TGTGCCAGTAGTATTATGGGGACAGGGGGCGCCCAGGGGGGT.

A note on this clone: From the germline J gene comes the end of the CDR3, since the read stops 3 residues before it. The chain recombines TRBV6-4 with TRBJ1-6; TRBD1 agrees at 7 bases. This CDR3 has 15 residues. V dropped 6 bases and J dropped 10; count of bases not matched to a gene: 12. Germline CDR1 and CDR2: MRHNA and SNTAGT. CDR3 amino acids: CASSANRGGYSPLHF. The sequenced CDR3 bases are TGTGCCAGCAGCGCAAACAGGGGAGGGTACTCACCC.

On this clone: The read ends 3 residues shy of where the CDR3 ends; the end is completed using the germline J gene. The rearrangement uses TRBV6-2 or TRBV6-3 and TRBJ2-7; the match to TRBD2 covers 12 bases. This CDR3 has 16 amino acids. CDR1 is MNHEY and CDR2 is SVGEGT in the germline V gene. The J segment lost 0 bases and the V segment lost 4 bases, leaving 4 bases of the junction unmatched. The CDR3 DNA, read in part, is TGTGCCAGCAGTTTAACTAGCGGGAGGCCCTCCTACGAG. Protein product: CASSLTSGRPSYE. The whole CDR3 protein reads CASSLTSGRPSYEQYF.

On this clone itself: The read gets to within 3 residues of the CDR3 end, and the germline J gene fills in the rest. The chain carries TRBV13 and TRBJ2-5; perhaps TRBD1 as D (5 bases). This CDR3 is built from 16 residues. V was pared by 5 bases and J by 1 base, with 17 bases between. The germline gives CDR1 PRHDT, CDR2 FYEKMQ (reference sequence). CDR3 loop: CASSREPKGIQETQYF. CDR3 DNA (partial): TGTGCCAGCAGCCGCGAACCCAAGGGGATCCAAGAGACC.

Points on this clone: The read ends 3 residues shy of where the CDR3 ends; the end is completed using the germline J gene. The rearrangement uses TRBV2 and TRBJ2-7, with 11 bases that match TRBD1. Germline CDR1 is SNHLY and CDR2 is FYNNEI. This CDR3 is built from 15 residues. Unmatched junction bases numbered 7, after V lost 4 bases and J lost 5 bases. This chain's CDR3 is CASSVRGQGGDEQYF. Incomplete CDR3 DNA: TGTGCCAGCAGTGTGAGGGGACAGGGGGGAGACGAG.

Turning to this clone: The CDR3 end lies 3 residues beyond the end of the read and is filled in from the germline J gene. The chain uses TRBV12-3 or TRBV12-4 and TRBJ2-5; 11 nucleotides agree with TRBD1. V was pared by 5 bases and J by 1 base, with 6 bases of the junction left unmatched. CDR3 length: 16 amino acids. Incomplete CDR3 DNA: TGTGCCAGCAGTCCCGGGACAGGGGGTCCCCAAGAGACC. Protein product: CASSPGTGGPQET. In full, the CDR3 is CASSPGTGGPQETQYF.

For this clone: The read halts 3 residues ahead of the CDR3 end, with the missing end drawn from the germline J gene. This chain links TRBV7-9 with TRBJ1-2; D possibly corresponds to TRBD1 (5 bases). Trimming pared 3 bases from V and 3 bases from J, leaving 14 bases between. This CDR3 contains 15 residues. CDR1 SEHNR and CDR2 FQNEAQ come from the germline V gene (reference sequence). The sequenced CDR3 bases are TGTGCCAGCAGCTTTTCAGGGTGGCTCGACTATGGC. Translated, it gives CASSFSGWLDYG. In full, the CDR3 reads CASSFSGWLDYGYTF.

On this clone: Compared with germline, one end of the junction differs, possibly owing to a read error. The missing CDR3 end, 3 residues past where the read stops, is filled in from the germline J gene. The genes are TRBV4-2 and TRBJ2-1, with 9 bases that match TRBD2. This CDR3 has 15 amino acids. Germline V gene data show CDR1 as LGHNA and CDR2 as YNFKEQ. The CDR3 loop is CASSPLAGPYNEQFF. Partial CDR3 DNA: TGCGCCAGCAGCCCGCTAGCGGGACCCTACAATGAG.

In the case of this clone: The CDR3 end is not reached by the read, which stops 3 residues before it; the germline J gene fills it in. The gene calls are TRBV20-1 and TRBJ2-7; 8 nucleotides agree with TRBD1. This CDR3 comprises 17 residues. Trimming at V came to 2 bases and at J to 3 bases, leaving 15 bases not matched to a gene. Germline V gives CDR1 DFQATT, CDR2 SNEGSKA (reference sequence). CDR3 sequence: CSARLRRGQGAFYEQYF. Incomplete CDR3 DNA: TGCAGTGCTAGACTACGGAGGGGGCAGGGGGCTTTCTACGAG.

Notes on this clone: The CDR3 is cut off 3 residues early in the read; its end comes from the germline J gene. The chain joins TRBV12-3 or TRBV12-4 to TRBJ1-2, with 8 bases fitting TRBD1. This CDR3 is built from 13 residues. Trimming cost V 8 bases and J 7 bases; bases outside gene matches: 9. The CDR3 reads CASGQTDRVGYTF. The CDR3 bases that were read are TGTGCCAGCGGACAAACGGACAGGGTTGGC.

With respect to this clone: The junction differs from germline at one of its ends, possibly a read error. The missing CDR3 end, 3 residues past where the read stops, is filled in from the germline J gene. V gene TRBV4-2 combines with J gene TRBJ1-2, with 8 bases matching TRBD1. The CDR3 loop spans 14 amino acids. CDR1 is LGHNA and CDR2 is YNFKEQ in the germline V gene. The CDR3 sequence is CASSQGTGIYGYTF. The sequenced part of the CDR3 DNA is TGCGCCAGCAGCCAGGGGACAGGAATCTATGGC.

With respect to this clone: The sequence runs out 3 residues before the end of the CDR3; the remainder is reconstructed from the germline J gene. The chain is built from TRBV20-1 and TRBJ1-4; D remains ambiguous. CDR3 size: 15 residues. V dropped 0 bases and J dropped 1 base, with 9 bases sitting between them. Germline CDR1 is DFQATT and CDR2 is SNEGSKA (reference sequence). Incomplete CDR3 DNA: TGCAGTGCTAGAGATGGCCGGGGAACTAATGAAAAA. Residues: CSARDGRGTNEK. The whole CDR3 reads CSARDGRGTNEKLFF.

As regards this clone: From the germline J gene comes the end of the CDR3, since the read stops 3 residues before it. The sample holds other DNA sequences that translate to the same CDR3. The rearrangement joins TRBV19 to TRBJ2-1, with D unclear. This CDR3 is built from 14 residues. With 3 bases removed from V and 9 bases from J, the gap between germline ends came to 15 bases. Germline V gene sequence: CDR1 LNHDA, CDR2 SQIVND (reference sequence). The CDR3 loop reads CASSIELSRSEQFF. The CDR3 DNA, read in part, is TGTGCCAGTAGTATCGAGCTATCCCGATCTGAG. Filled out from reference TRBV19 and TRBJ2-1, the complete variable domain reads DGGITQSPKYLFRKEGQNVTLSCEQNLNHDAMYWYRQDPGQGLRLIYYSQIVNDFQKGDIAEGYSVSREKKESFPLTVTSAQKNPTAFYLCASSIELSRSEQFFGPGTRLTVL.

Regarding this clone: The read terminates 3 residues before the CDR3 end, so the remaining end is supplied by the germline J gene. The chain has TRBV2 and TRBJ1-5; the D gene is possibly TRBD1 (6 bases). Germline V gives CDR1 SNHLY, CDR2 FYNNEI. V was trimmed by 6 bases and J by 3 bases, leaving 12 bases between them. This CDR3 comprises 14 residues. CDR3 bases read: TGTGCCAGCAGACACAGGGAGGACAATCAGCCC. This gives the protein CASRHREDNQP. The whole CDR3 region reads CASRHREDNQPQHF. Filled out from reference TRBV2 and TRBJ1-5, the complete variable domain reads EPEVTQTPSHQVTQMGQEVILRCVPISNHLYFYWYRQILGQKVEFLVSFYNNEISEKSEIFDDQFSVERPDGSNFTLKIRSTKLEDSAMYFCASRHREDNQPQHFGDGTRLSIL.

Note on this clone: The read stops 3 residues short of the end of the CDR3; the missing end is completed from the germline J gene. This chain connects TRBV19 to TRBJ2-1, with D unclear. The CDR3 consists of 16 residues. The germline CDR1 and CDR2 sequences are LNHDA and SQIVND (reference sequence). Deletions cut 5 bases from V and 0 bases from J, with 14 bases between. The CDR3 sequence is CASSSMTGSSYNEQFF. Partial CDR3 DNA: TGTGCCAGTAGTTCGATGACTGGAAGCTCCTACAATGAG.

On this clone itself: With the read ending 3 residues before the CDR3 end, the germline J gene is used to fill in that end. The chain joins TRBV20-1 to TRBJ2-7; D is perhaps TRBD2 (6 bases). The CDR3 contains 14 residues. In germline, CDR1 is DFQATT, CDR2 SNEGSKA (reference sequence). With 6 bases removed from V and 6 bases from J, the gap between germline ends came to 21 bases. CDR3 sequence reads: CSALPGLQASEQYF. Partial CDR3 DNA: TGCAGTGCCCTCCCGGGACTGCAAGCATCCGAG.

Details on this clone: Read data end 3 residues before the CDR3 end; the end is taken from the germline J gene. This chain connects TRBV28 to TRBJ2-4; D possibly corresponds to TRBD1 (6 bases). CDR1 and CDR2 from the germline V gene are MDHEN and SYDVKM. The CDR3 has 14 amino acids. V lost 5 bases and J 4 bases, leaving 12 bases between the germline ends. The covered CDR3 bases are TGTGCCAGCAGTCAGGGGCAAACGAAAAACATT. It is translated as CASSQGQTKNI. The whole CDR3 protein reads CASSQGQTKNIQYF.